The 28 T cell receptor beta chains in this list originate from one sample, sequenced in a study of T cell responses to AZD1222 COVID-19 vaccine. Profiled with immunoSEQ multiplex PCR; TCRdb holds only in-frame clones, not every one. The sample consists of more than 130,000 clones, 90% of them appearing once. This specimen was peripheral blood, taken on day 0 of AZD1222 vaccination. Every receptor here comes from an adult in good health.

The chain combines TRBV5-1 with TRBJ1-5; D gene unclear. V was shortened by 2 bases and J by 1 base, with 13 bases between the two germline ends. The CDR3 totals 16 residues. Germline CDR1 and CDR2: SGHRS and YFSETQ. CDR3 sequence: CASSFVVKLSNQPQHF. The CDR3 DNA sequence: TGCGCCAGCAGCTTTGTCGTGAAACTGAGCAATCAGCCCCAGCATTTT.

The rearrangement links TRBV5-6 to TRBJ2-7; D gene unclear. This CDR3 has 12 residues. Looked up from germline, CDR1 is SGHDT and CDR2 is YYEEEE. V shed 1 base and J shed 3 bases, with 5 bases lying between them. As DNA, the CDR3 is TGTGCCAGCAGCTTGCTGCGCTACGAGCAGTACTTC. It is translated as CASSLLRYEQYF.

The chain joins TRBV27 to TRBJ1-1; D remains ambiguous. V gave up 5 bases and J gave up 4 bases, with 20 bases separating them. Germline loops: CDR1 MNHEY, CDR2 SMNVEV (reference sequence). The CDR3 is made up of 16 amino acids. Here the CDR3 DNA reads TGTGCCAGCAGTACCCATGTGGGCAGACTTGCCACTGAAGCTTTCTTT. It translates to CASSTHVGRLATEAFF.

The rearrangement uses TRBV19 and TRBJ2-6; TRBD2 might be the D (5 bases). The CDR3 contains 16 residues. Trimming left V 8 bases short and J 4 bases short, with 18 bases between. Germline lookup yields CDR1 LNHDA and CDR2 SQIVND (reference sequence). The CDR3 region has the DNA TGTGCCAGTTCAGCACTTAGGTCGGGGGGGGCCAACGTCCTGACTTTC. This sequence encodes CASSALRSGGANVLTF.

The rearrangement uses TRBV7-2 and TRBJ2-5, with D hard to call. Germline CDR1 reads SGHTA; CDR2 reads FQGNSA. The CDR3 runs to 15 residues. V lost 2 bases, J lost 2 bases, and 12 bases lay in between. The DNA of the CDR3 is TGTGCCAGCAGCTTATTAGGGATAGCACAAGAGACCCAGTACTTC. It specifies CASSLLGIAQETQYF.

The chain joins TRBV29-1 to TRBJ1-4; 11 positions agree with TRBD1. The J segment lost 8 bases and the V segment lost 5 bases, leaving 7 bases of the junction unmatched. The CDR3 is 14 amino acids. Germline V gene data show CDR1 as SQVTM and CDR2 as ANQGSEA. The CDR3 region has the DNA TGCAGCGTTATCTTGGACAGGGGGCGCGAAAAACTGTTTTTT. Translation gives CSVILDRGREKLFF.

The V call is TRBV11-2, the J call TRBJ2-1, with TRBD1 matching 11 bases. This CDR3 has 16 amino acids. Trimming at V came to 5 bases and at J to 4 bases, leaving 7 bases not matched to a gene. Germline assignment: CDR1 SGHAT and CDR2 FQNNGV. The CDR3 sequence: CASSGRDRGSYNEQFF. The CDR3, as DNA: TGTGCCAGCAGCGGCCGGGACAGGGGGTCATACAATGAGCAGTTCTTC.

This clone was seen just once. The V gene is TRBV18, the J gene TRBJ2-7; the D gene is possibly TRBD1 (6 bases). Germline V gives CDR1 KGHSH, CDR2 LQKENI. This CDR3 has 14 amino acids. V lost 4 bases and J lost 1, with 11 bases in between. The DNA of the CDR3 is TGTGCCAGCTCACGAACAGGGCTTTCCTACGAGCAGTACTTC. This translates into CASSRTGLSYEQYF.

The chain employs TRBV30 and TRBJ2-2, with TRBD1 identical over 7 bases. Trimming took 0 bases from V and 6 from J; bases not matched to a gene: 7. Germline V lookup: CDR1 GTSNPN, CDR2 SVGIG (reference sequence). The CDR3 covers 15 residues. CDR3 sequence: CAWSVGTAWSGELFF. The DNA of the CDR3 is TGTGCCTGGAGTGTAGGGACAGCCTGGTCCGGGGAGCTGTTTTTT.

The V call is TRBV11-3, the J call TRBJ2-1; 10 bases are a match to TRBD2. The CDR3 runs 15 residues. Trimming took 5 bases from V and 5 from J; bases not matched to a gene: 6. Germline V gene lookup returns CDR1 SGHNT and CDR2 YENEEA. The CDR3 here is CASSPSGRAHNEQFF. CDR3 nucleotides: TGTGCCAGCAGCCCCAGCGGGAGGGCCCACAATGAGCAGTTCTTC. Filled out from reference TRBV11-3 and TRBJ2-1, the complete variable domain reads EAGVVQSPRYKIIEKKQPVAFWCNPISGHNTLYWYLQNLGQGPELLIRYENEEAVDDSQLPKDRFSAERLKGVDSTLKIQPAELGDSAVYLCASSPSGRAHNEQFFGPGTRLTVL.

This clone was seen a single time. The genes are TRBV4-3 and TRBJ2-7; a possible D gene is TRBD2 (7 bases). V was cut by 1 base and J by 5 bases, with 15 bases left in between. The germline gives CDR1 LGHNA, CDR2 YSLEER. The CDR3 totals 15 residues. CDR3 sequence: CASSQAGGGSHEQYF. The CDR3 DNA reads as TGCGCCAGCAGCCAAGCGGGGGGCGGGAGCCACGAGCAGTACTTC.

This chain uses TRBV10-3 with TRBJ1-1, with 7 bases fitting TRBD1. CDR3 size: 14 residues. V dropped 6 bases and J dropped 2; count of bases not matched to a gene: 6. The germline CDR1 and CDR2 sequences are ENHRY and SYGVKD. DNA for the CDR3: TGTGCCATCAGGAGGGACAGCTTTAACACTGAAGCTTTCTTT. Protein product: CAIRRDSFNTEAFF.

The chain uses TRBV7-9 and TRBJ2-7; D may be TRBD2 (5 bases). CDR1 and CDR2 (germline): SEHNR, FQNEAQ (reference sequence). V lost 6 bases and J lost 0, with 18 bases in between. The CDR3 length is 16 residues. The CDR3 region has the DNA TGTGCCAGCAGGGGAACTGGGCGGAGGAACTCCTACGAGCAGTACTTC. This gives the protein CASRGTGRRNSYEQYF. Supplemented by reference TRBV7-9 and TRBJ2-7, the full variable domain reads DTGVSQNPRHKITKRGQNVTFRCDPISEHNRLYWYRQTLGQGPEFLTYFQNEAQLEKSRLLSDRFSAERPKGSFSTLEIQRTEQGDSAMYLCASRGTGRRNSYEQYFGPGTRLTVT.

The J gene is TRBJ1-5, the V gene TRBV12-3 or TRBV12-4; weak D call: TRBD1 (5 bases). Trimming pared 7 bases from V and 7 bases from J, leaving 11 bases between. The CDR3 contains 12 residues. The CDR3 DNA sequence: TGTGCCAGCAACTTGGGGGTCCAGCCCCAGCATTTT. This gives the protein CASNLGVQPQHF.

The chain combines TRBV30 with TRBJ1-2; no definite D call. This CDR3 contains 15 residues. Germline V gives CDR1 GTSNPN, CDR2 SVGIG (reference sequence). V shed 3 bases and J shed 1 base, with 15 bases lying between them. CDR3 loop: CAWSPVRYINYGYTF. The CDR3 DNA follows: TGTGCCTGGAGCCCCGTAAGATACATTAACTATGGCTACACCTTC.

Note on this clone: In the same sample, other DNA sequences code for this CDR3. The genes are TRBV6-4 and TRBJ2-5, with 9 positions matching TRBD2. Trimming took 0 bases from V and 4 from J; bases not matched to a gene: 3. Germline-derived CDR1 and CDR2 are MRHNA and SNTAGT. The CDR3 length is 15 residues. The CDR3 bases are TGTGCCAGCAGTGACTCCGCGGGGGGGCCAGAGACCCAGTACTTC. As protein: CASSDSAGGPETQYF.

The chain carries TRBV4-3 and TRBJ2-1; a possible D gene is TRBD2 (7 bases). Trimming stripped 5 bases from V and 8 bases from J, with 13 bases between. Germline V CDR1 and CDR2: LGHNA, YSLEER. The CDR3 has 13 amino acids. The CDR3 sequence is CASSERGGDEQFF. The CDR3 DNA reads TGCGCCAGCAGCGAAAGAGGGGGGGATGAGCAGTTCTTC.

The chain has TRBV2 and TRBJ1-1; D is perhaps TRBD1 (5 bases). The germline gives CDR1 SNHLY, CDR2 FYNNEI. The CDR3 covers 13 residues. The V end was cut by 10 bases, the J end by 1 base, with 13 bases between. This CDR3 is CATLGQWNTEAFF. The CDR3 DNA follows: TGTGCCACCCTCGGACAATGGAACACTGAAGCTTTCTTT. The variable domain in full, with the rest retrieved from reference TRBV2 and TRBJ1-1, is EPEVTQTPSHQVTQMGQEVILRCVPISNHLYFYWYRQILGQKVEFLVSFYNNEISEKSEIFDDQFSVERPDGSNFTLKIRSTKLEDSAMYFCATLGQWNTEAFFGQGTRLTVV.

V gene TRBV9 combines with J gene TRBJ2-1, with TRBD2 as a possible D gene (5 bases). This CDR3 has 13 residues. V was trimmed by 2 bases and J by 8 bases, leaving 11 bases between them. Germline V gives CDR1 SGDLS, CDR2 YYNGEE. The CDR3 reads CASSVLGRDEQFF. The CDR3 bases are TGTGCCAGCAGCGTTTTAGGGCGGGATGAGCAGTTCTTC.

This chain uses TRBV3-1 (or the pseudogene TRBV3-2) with TRBJ1-4; D is possibly TRBD1 (5 bases). Between the trimmed V and J ends, which lost 4 bases and 7 bases, there was a span of 22 bases. Germline V gene data show CDR1 as LGHDT and CDR2 as YNNKEL (reference sequence). CDR3 size: 17 residues. CDR3 loop: CASSPQGTEGLGEKLFF. The CDR3 nucleotides are TGTGCCAGCAGCCCGCAGGGAACGGAGGGTTTGGGTGAAAAACTGTTTTTT.

This clone was counted once. This chain connects TRBV15 to TRBJ1-1, with D possibly TRBD1 on 6 matching bases. Trimming left V 6 bases short and J 4 bases short, with 18 bases between. Germline lookup yields CDR1 LNHNV and CDR2 YYDKDF (reference sequence). The CDR3 has 15 amino acids. CDR3 amino acids: CATRDPSGAGTEAFF. Written as DNA, the CDR3 is TGTGCCACCAGGGACCCCTCAGGGGCGGGCACTGAAGCTTTCTTT. The whole variable domain, remainder taken from reference TRBV15 and TRBJ1-1, is DAMVIQNPRYQVTQFGKPVTLSCSQTLNHNVMYWYQQKSSQAPKLLFHYYDKDFNNEADTPDNFQSRRPNTSFCFLDIRSPGLGDTAMYLCATRDPSGAGTEAFFGQGTRLTVV.

This chain uses TRBV9 with TRBJ1-6; 10 positions match TRBD1. The CDR3 length is 16 residues. The germline CDR1 and CDR2 sequences are SGDLS and YYNGEE. Losses at the gene ends were 0 bases for V and 10 bases for J; bases not matched to a gene: 7. CDR3 residues: CASSVARTGGGSPLHF. The CDR3 region has the DNA TGTGCCAGCAGCGTAGCTAGGACAGGGGGAGGATCACCCCTCCACTTT.

The rearrangement uses TRBV12-5 and TRBJ2-7, with 8 bases that match TRBD2. Per the germline V gene, CDR1 is LGHNT and CDR2 is FRNRAP. This CDR3 has 14 residues. The junction had 7 bases not matched to a gene; V was cut back by 7 bases and J by 2 bases. The CDR3 bases are TGTGCTAGTGCCATAACCGGGAGGGCCTACGAGCAGTACTTC. Translation: CASAITGRAYEQYF.

This chain links TRBV12-3 or TRBV12-4 with TRBJ2-2; D unresolved. Trimming removed 3 bases from V and 8 bases from J, with 7 bases in between. CDR3 length: 12 amino acids. The CDR3 DNA reads TGTGCCAGCAGTTTTGGGCAGGGGGAGCTGTTTTTT. This sequence encodes CASSFGQGELFF.

The J gene is TRBJ1-2, the V gene TRBV19; D ambiguous. CDR3 length: 13 residues. V lost 3 bases to trimming and J lost 0 bases, with 5 bases between them. Germline values: CDR1 LNHDA, CDR2 SQIVND (reference sequence). For the CDR3, the DNA is TGTGCCAGTAGTATTCTGACTAACTATGGCTACACCTTC. It specifies CASSILTNYGYTF.

The V gene is TRBV7-2, the J gene TRBJ2-7; 11 bases map to TRBD2. CDR1 is SGHTA, CDR2 FQGNSA, per germline. The CDR3 covers 16 residues. J was trimmed by 3 bases and V by 1 base; bases with no gene match: 5. CDR3 nucleotides: TGTGCCAGCAGCTTAGTTCGACTAGCGGGATTCTACGAGCAGTACTTC. Encoded protein: CASSLVRLAGFYEQYF.

The gene calls are TRBV12-3 or TRBV12-4 and TRBJ2-1; D is unclear. Deletions cut 5 bases from V and 10 bases from J, with 12 bases between. The CDR3 spans 12 residues. The CDR3 protein is CASSPHRGEQFF. CDR3 coding DNA: TGTGCCAGCAGTCCCCACCGTGGGGAGCAGTTCTTC.

The chain couples TRBV12-5 to TRBJ1-2; 7 nucleotides line up with TRBD1. The CDR3 consists of 15 residues. Trimming took 1 base from V and 8 from J; bases not matched to a gene: 10. The germline gives CDR1 LGHNT, CDR2 FRNRAP. The CDR3 protein is CASGLGQGLSRGYTF. As DNA, the CDR3 is TGTGCTAGTGGTTTGGGACAGGGTTTATCGAGGGGCTACACCTTC.